This T cell receptor beta chain was recorded in a study of blood T cell repertoires in COVID-19. Study at large: Italy, Spain and the United States were the sources of the convalescent and acute COVID-19 samples. The cDNA or gDNA used as material had been derived from T cells, B-cell-depleted T cells, or PBMCs.

Authors' data handling: How many nucleated cells were present was estimated from reference gene primer amplification. Using immunoSEQ multiplex PCR, the repertoire was profiled, and TCRdb retains in-frame clones only, with some absent. V and J calls and clone size are as listed in that table; D and trimming were resolved from the DNA. The sample contains around 12,000 clones, approximately 72% of which appear only once. The CDR3 length is 14 residues. V shed 6 bases, J shed 4 bases, and the junction held 9 bases outside the gene matches. Germline CDR1 is MDHEN and CDR2 is SYDVKM. The table lists this clone with a count of one.

This TCR was recovered from a woman older than 75 with acute or convalescent COVID-19. The source material was peripheral blood. The gene calls are TRBV28 and TRBJ2-7; 7 bases match TRBD1. The CDR3 is CASSFYLGQYEQYF. CDR3 in DNA: TGTGCCAGCAGCTTTTACCTGGGACAGTACGAGCAGTACTTC.